One and the same sample provided the 32 T cell receptor beta chains below, sequenced in a study of shared clonotypes between healthy human individuals. Only in-frame clones appear in the TCRdb table, and some are missing; sequencing was by immunoSEQ multiplex PCR. The sample consists of about 1,500,000 clones, roughly 97% of them appearing once. Material: naive CD4+ T cells sorted from blood. Subset meaning: CD45RA+ positively selected. These receptors were collected from a man under 40 in good health.

This clone was observed a handful of times. The rearrangement uses TRBV29-1 and TRBJ1-5; a weak D match, TRBD1 (6 bases). Germline V gives CDR1 SQVTM, CDR2 ANQGSEA. This CDR3 has 13 residues. Trimming shortened V by 5 bases and J by 4 bases, and 12 bases separated the two germline ends. As DNA, the CDR3 is TGCAGCGTTTCCGGACAGCATAATCAGCCCCAGCATTTT. It specifies CSVSGQHNQPQHF.

The J gene is TRBJ1-3, the V gene TRBV28, with D unresolved. Germline loops: CDR1 MDHEN, CDR2 SYDVKM. Trimming removed 2 bases from V and 1 base from J, with 6 bases in between. This CDR3 has 14 residues. CDR3 in DNA: TGTGCCAGCAGTTTAGAGCATTCTGGAAACACCATATATTTT. As protein: CASSLEHSGNTIYF.

Turning to this clone: No conserved phenylalanine or tryptophan is present at the end of the CDR3, so a read error is the likely explanation. The limits of the CDR3 on the DNA are not certain, so only TCRdb's listed CDR3 is given. The CDR3 sequence: CASSGTSQSLLR. This chain connects TRBV2 to TRBJ2-7; the table's D call, TRBD2, has no DNA check behind it. The CDR3 length equals 12 residues, ends included. Germline lookup yields CDR1 SNHLY and CDR2 FYNNEI.

This sequence joins TRBV20-1 and TRBJ2-1; D unresolved. This CDR3 is 11 amino acids long. Between the trimmed V and J ends, which lost 4 bases and 9 bases, there was a span of 10 bases. CDR1 is DFQATT, CDR2 SNEGSKA, per germline (reference sequence). The DNA of the CDR3 is TGCAGTGCTAAACTTCGTGCTGAGCAGTTCTTC. Protein sequence: CSAKLRAEQFF.

This chain joins TRBV27 and TRBJ1-1, with D hard to call. Deletions cut 2 bases from V and 5 bases from J, with 12 bases between. This CDR3 comprises 14 residues. Germline V gene sequence: CDR1 MNHEY, CDR2 SMNVEV (reference sequence). Here the CDR3 reads CASSLAGSRTEAFF. The CDR3, as DNA: TGTGCCAGCAGTTTAGCGGGAAGTAGGACTGAAGCTTTCTTT.

This chain joins TRBV28 and TRBJ1-2, with 10 positions matching TRBD1. Germline assignment: CDR1 MDHEN and CDR2 SYDVKM. This CDR3 has 15 amino acids. Unmatched junction bases numbered 5, after V lost 5 bases and J lost 2 bases. CDR3 nucleotides: TGTGCCAGCAGTCTGGGGACAGGGGAGAACTATGGCTACACCTTC. Its protein is CASSLGTGENYGYTF.

DNA of the CDR3: TGCGCCAGCAGTGAGAGGCCGGGACTAGCTCACAATGAGCAGTTCTTC. This codes for CASSERPGLAHNEQFF. V usage is TRBV10-1 and J usage is TRBJ2-1; TRBD2 matches 9 bases. CDR1 WNHNN and CDR2 SYGVQD come from the germline V gene (reference sequence). The V segment lost 2 bases and the J segment 5 bases; nucleotides outside the gene matches: 7. This CDR3 has 16 amino acids.

The J gene is TRBJ1-1, the V gene TRBV5-1; D possibly corresponds to TRBD1 (5 bases). Germline assignment: CDR1 SGHRS and CDR2 YFSETQ. The CDR3 runs 15 residues. V was clipped by 3 bases and J by 0 bases, with 12 bases between them. CDR3 protein: CASSSSGRMNTEAFF. For the CDR3, the DNA is TGCGCCAGCAGCTCCTCGGGACGGATGAACACTGAAGCTTTCTTT.

The V call is TRBV11-2, the J call TRBJ2-1; D remains ambiguous. Trimming left V 3 bases short and J 8 bases short, with 17 bases between. The CDR3 spans 15 residues. Germline CDR1 is SGHAT and CDR2 is FQNNGV. In DNA, the CDR3 is TGTGCCAGCAGCTTCTCACCGGGCCCCGCCCATGAGCAGTTCTTC. Translating gives CASSFSPGPAHEQFF.

The chain is built from TRBV6-1 and TRBJ2-5, with D maybe TRBD1 (5 bases). Looked up from germline, CDR1 is MNHNS and CDR2 is SASEGT. V was cut by 7 bases and J by 5 bases, with 14 bases left in between. CDR3 length: 13 amino acids. This CDR3 reads CASTQQGWETQYF. The DNA of the CDR3 is TGTGCCAGCACCCAGCAGGGCTGGGAGACCCAGTACTTC.

The chain couples TRBV28 to TRBJ1-2, with D tentatively TRBD1 (5 bases). The length of the CDR3 is 13 residues. Trimming took 1 base from V and 7 from J, leaving 10 bases between them. From germline, CDR1 is MDHEN and CDR2 SYDVKM. For the CDR3, the DNA is TGTGCCAGCAGTTTATCGGTCCAGGGTGGCTACACCTTC. This gives the protein CASSLSVQGGYTF.

The chain is built from TRBV5-5 and TRBJ2-1; TRBD1 is a possible D gene (5 bases). CDR3 length: 14 amino acids. Between the trimmed V and J ends, which lost 3 bases and 9 bases, there was a span of 16 bases. CDR1 SGHKS and CDR2 YYEKEE come from the germline V gene (reference sequence). In nucleotides, the CDR3 is TGTGCCAGCAGCTGGCCGGGCCAGACAGTTGAGCAGTTCTTC. Translation: CASSWPGQTVEQFF.

The chain has TRBV6-6 and TRBJ2-5; 9 bases agree with TRBD1. The junction had 2 bases not matched to a gene; V was cut back by 5 bases and J by 1 base. CDR3 length: 14 amino acids. Germline CDR1 MNHNY, CDR2 SVGAGI (reference sequence). The CDR3 reads CASSGQGFQETQYF. As DNA, the CDR3 is TGTGCCAGCAGTGGACAGGGGTTCCAAGAGACCCAGTACTTC.

The rearrangement uses TRBV28 and TRBJ2-7; 8 nucleotides agree with TRBD2. This CDR3 is 15 amino acids long. Germline CDR1 reads MDHEN; CDR2 reads SYDVKM. Losses at the gene ends were 5 bases for V and 0 bases for J; bases not matched to a gene: 6. The CDR3 is CASSHGRARSYEQYF. The CDR3 DNA follows: TGTGCCAGCAGTCACGGGAGGGCCCGCTCCTACGAGCAGTACTTC.

The genes are TRBV7-2 and TRBJ2-5; D might be TRBD1 or TRBD2, each matching 7 bases. This CDR3 spans 15 amino acids. Between the trimmed V and J ends, which lost 1 base and 4 bases, there was a span of 13 bases. CDR1 is SGHTA, CDR2 FQGNSA, per germline. CDR3 bases: TGTGCCAGCAGCTTAGAGGGCAGGGGGGGAGAGACCCAGTACTTC. Its translation is CASSLEGRGGETQYF.

This CDR3 is CAISEREASYNEQFF. DNA for the CDR3: TGTGCCATCAGTGAGCGGGAGGCCTCCTACAATGAGCAGTTCTTC. The V gene is TRBV10-3, the J gene TRBJ2-1, with TRBD2 matching over 7 bases. CDR1 is ENHRY, CDR2 SYGVKD, per germline. The CDR3 is 15 amino acids. The V segment lost 2 bases and the J segment 0 bases; nucleotides outside the gene matches: 1.

The V gene is TRBV19, the J gene TRBJ2-7, with 9 bases identical to TRBD1. The CDR3 spans 14 residues. Germline CDR1 is LNHDA and CDR2 is SQIVND (reference sequence). V dropped 6 bases and J dropped 2; count of bases not matched to a gene: 5. This chain's CDR3 is CASRGQGLPYEQYF. The CDR3 coding sequence is TGTGCCAGTAGAGGACAGGGGCTCCCCTACGAGCAGTACTTC. Together with reference TRBV19 and TRBJ2-7, the CDR3 gives the full variable domain: DGGITQSPKYLFRKEGQNVTLSCEQNLNHDAMYWYRQDPGQGLRLIYYSQIVNDFQKGDIAEGYSVSREKKESFPLTVTSAQKNPTAFYLCASRGQGLPYEQYFGPGTRLTVT.

In this sample, this clone turned up once. The chain carries TRBV9 and TRBJ1-4; D may be TRBD1 (5 bases). Germline CDR1 SGDLS, CDR2 YYNGEE. This CDR3 comprises 13 residues. The ends were cut back, 7 bases at V and 7 bases at J, with 14 bases in the middle. The DNA for the CDR3 is TGTGCCAGCGGCCCCGGGGACCTTGAAAAACTGTTTTTT. Its translation: CASGPGDLEKLFF.

The gene calls are TRBV10-2 and TRBJ2-5, with 7 bases aligning to TRBD2. This CDR3 spans 13 amino acids. V gave up 7 bases and J gave up 5 bases; unmatched junction bases: 7. CDR1 and CDR2 (germline): WSHSY, SAAADI. Here the CDR3 DNA reads TGCGCCAGCACTTGGACTAGATCTGAGACCCAGTACTTC. The encoded protein is CASTWTRSETQYF.

This clone has a single count. This specimen includes other DNA sequences encoding the same CDR3. The rearrangement uses TRBV18 and TRBJ2-7; TRBD1 matches 8 bases. CDR1 and CDR2 from the germline V gene are KGHSH and LQKENI. CDR3 length equals 14 residues. After removal of 3 bases from V and 4 bases from J, the junction contained 5 bases not matched to a gene. CDR3 protein: CASSPSQGAYEQYF. DNA for the CDR3: TGTGCCAGCTCACCTTCCCAGGGGGCATACGAGCAGTACTTC.

The rearrangement joins TRBV30 to TRBJ2-2, with D uncertain. This CDR3 is 11 amino acids long. Germline CDR1 reads GTSNPN; CDR2 reads SVGIG (reference sequence). The V end was cut by 2 bases, the J end by 9 bases, with 7 bases between. For the CDR3, the DNA is TGTGCCTGGAGTCGCCCCAGGGAGCTGTTTTTT. This sequence encodes CAWSRPRELFF.

CDR3 protein: CASSLDLPGEQYF. The DNA of the CDR3 is TGTGCCAGCAGTTTGGACTTACCGGGGGAGCAGTACTTC. The chain joins TRBV28 to TRBJ2-7, with a tentative D call TRBD2 (5 bases). The CDR3 totals 13 residues. V lost 3 bases to trimming and J lost 7 bases, with 13 bases between them. The germline V gene encodes CDR1 MDHEN and CDR2 SYDVKM.

V and J are TRBV7-6 and TRBJ2-1, with TRBD1 identical over 7 bases. With 2 bases clipped from V and 9 bases from J, the junction kept 13 bases outside the gene matches. CDR3 size: 16 residues. Germline CDR1 reads SGHVS; CDR2 reads FNYEAQ. CDR3: CASSLSRRQGVSEQFF. CDR3 nucleotide sequence: TGTGCCAGCAGCTTAAGTAGAAGACAGGGAGTTTCTGAGCAGTTCTTC.

The rearrangement links TRBV5-5 to TRBJ2-1; D is unclear. Germline CDR1 reads SGHKS; CDR2 reads YYEKEE (reference sequence). CDR3 length equals 15 residues. Trimming cost V 2 bases and J 5 bases, with 14 bases left between them. Here the CDR3 reads CASSFMGIINNEQFF. CDR3 nucleotide sequence: TGTGCCAGCAGCTTTATGGGGATAATAAACAATGAGCAGTTCTTC.

Of note for this clone: Other DNA variants within this sample encode the same CDR3. V and J are TRBV7-2 and TRBJ1-2; a possible D gene is TRBD1 (5 bases). CDR3 length: 13 amino acids. CDR1 is SGHTA, CDR2 FQGNSA, per germline. Deletions cut 5 bases from V and 4 bases from J, with 11 bases between. CDR3 nucleotides: TGTGCCAGCAGCCCACCGGGACCCTATGGCTACACCTTC. Encoded protein: CASSPPGPYGYTF.

The chain carries TRBV7-6 and TRBJ2-7, with D perhaps given as TRBD1 or TRBD2 (5 bases each). Trimming stripped 1 base from V and 2 bases from J, with 12 bases between. Per germline, CDR1 SGHVS and CDR2 FNYEAQ. The CDR3 covers 15 residues. The CDR3 spells CASSLVRDGPYEQYF. CDR3 bases: TGTGCCAGCAGCTTAGTCCGGGACGGACCCTACGAGCAGTACTTC. The whole variable domain, filled in from reference TRBV7-6 and TRBJ2-7, reads GAGVSQSPRYKVTKRGQDVALRCDPISGHVSLYWYRQALGQGPEFLTYFNYEAQQDKSGLPNDRFSAERPEGSISTLTIQRTEQRDSAMYRCASSLVRDGPYEQYFGPGTRLTVT.

V usage is TRBV2 and J usage is TRBJ2-6; the match to TRBD1 covers 7 bases. This CDR3 has 17 residues. With V trimmed by 6 bases and J by 0 bases, 8 bases remained unmatched. The germline gives CDR1 SNHLY, CDR2 FYNNEI. This CDR3 reads CASRDRRTDSGANVLTF. The CDR3 DNA sequence: TGTGCCAGCAGGGACAGGCGAACCGACTCTGGGGCCAACGTCCTGACTTTC.

The V gene is TRBV7-8, the J gene TRBJ2-3; tentative D call: TRBD2 (6 bases). V was clipped by 1 base and J by 7 bases, with 12 bases between them. The CDR3 is 14 residues long. Germline CDR1 SGHVS, CDR2 FQNEAQ. CDR3 nucleotide sequence: TGTGCCAGCAGCTTAGTGACGGGAGCCTATACGCAGTATTTT. This encodes CASSLVTGAYTQYF.

This sequence joins TRBV28 and TRBJ1-2; D perhaps matches TRBD1 (6 bases). The CDR3 extends over 19 amino acids. Germline-derived CDR1 and CDR2 are MDHEN and SYDVKM. The V gene lost 1 base and the J gene lost 0 bases, with 21 bases spanning the gap. In DNA form, the CDR3 reads TGTGCCAGCAGTTTATCACTGACAGGCCTACTTGGGGCTAACTATGGCTACACCTTC. Protein: CASSLSLTGLLGANYGYTF.

V and J are TRBV29-1 and TRBJ2-1, with TRBD1 matching 8 bases. The CDR3 is 12 residues long. Germline V gene sequence: CDR1 SQVTM, CDR2 ANQGSEA. V was clipped by 5 bases and J by 7 bases; unmatched bases: 4. CDR3 nucleotide sequence: TGCAGCGTTCGGCAGGGGGCAAATGAGCAGTTCTTC. It translates to CSVRQGANEQFF.

The V call is TRBV18, the J call TRBJ2-3, with D possibly matching TRBD1 (6 bases). CDR3 length: 13 residues. V lost 2 bases to trimming and J lost 5 bases, with 8 bases between them. Per germline, CDR1 KGHSH and CDR2 LQKENI. CDR3 protein: CASSPGGGDTQYF. CDR3 bases: TGTGCCAGCTCACCAGGGGGCGGAGATACGCAGTATTTT.

V usage is TRBV6-1 and J usage is TRBJ1-2; a possible D gene is TRBD1 (6 bases). The CDR3 consists of 14 residues. Trimming removed 8 bases from V and 3 bases from J, with 16 bases in between. The germline V gene has CDR1 MNHNS and CDR2 SASEGT. The CDR3 nucleotides are TGTGCCAGCGGTCGTGGAGGGGGGGACTATGGCTACACCTTC. Its translation is CASGRGGGDYGYTF.